What follows are 2 T cell receptor beta chains derived from one specimen sequenced in a study of cytomegalovirus exposure and HLA in healthy donors. A multiplex PCR was run with 60 Vbeta primers and 13 Jbeta primers. Assay used: immunoSEQ multiplex PCR; TCRdb lists only in-frame clones, some missing. The data hold about 200,000 clones, with around 83% observed a single time. Sequences were obtained from PBMCs. Receptor source: a woman aged 50 to 60 in good health and CMV-seropositive.

This clone is a singleton in its sample. V and J are TRBV20-1 and TRBJ2-3; 7 bases are shared with TRBD1. V shed 3 bases, J shed 13 bases, and the junction held 7 bases outside the gene matches. This CDR3 comprises 11 residues. The germline V gene has CDR1 DFQATT and CDR2 SNEGSKA (reference sequence). The CDR3 DNA sequence: TGCAGTGCTAGCAGGCAGGGGGATAAGTATTTT. It translates to CSASRQGDKYF.

This clone showed up just a few times. CDR3 protein: CASSQIGVLSNQPQHF. The CDR3 DNA follows: TGTGCCAGCAGCCAAATAGGGGTATTGAGCAATCAGCCCCAGCATTTT. V gene TRBV4-2 combines with J gene TRBJ1-5, with D possibly TRBD1 on 5 matching bases. Germline V gives CDR1 LGHNA, CDR2 YNFKEQ. The CDR3 has 16 amino acids. Trimming shortened V by 2 bases and J by 1 base, and 12 bases separated the two germline ends.